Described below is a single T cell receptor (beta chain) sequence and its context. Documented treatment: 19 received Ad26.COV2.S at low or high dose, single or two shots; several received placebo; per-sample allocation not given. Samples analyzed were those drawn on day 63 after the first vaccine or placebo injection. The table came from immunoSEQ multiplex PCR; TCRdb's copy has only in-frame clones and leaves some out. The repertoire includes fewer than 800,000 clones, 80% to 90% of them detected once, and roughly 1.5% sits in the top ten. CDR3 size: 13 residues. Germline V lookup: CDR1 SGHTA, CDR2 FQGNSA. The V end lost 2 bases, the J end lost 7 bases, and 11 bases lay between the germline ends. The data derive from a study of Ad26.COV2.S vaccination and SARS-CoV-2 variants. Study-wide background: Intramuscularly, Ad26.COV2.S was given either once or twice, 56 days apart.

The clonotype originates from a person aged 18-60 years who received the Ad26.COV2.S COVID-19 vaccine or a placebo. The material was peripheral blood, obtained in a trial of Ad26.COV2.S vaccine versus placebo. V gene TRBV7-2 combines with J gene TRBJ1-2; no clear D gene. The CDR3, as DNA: TGTGCCAGCAGCTTACCCCGGACCTCTGGCTACACCTTC. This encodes CASSLPRTSGYTF.